The entry below describes one T cell receptor beta chain. The antigen remains undetermined. Primers included in the PCR were 60 Vbeta and 13 Jbeta primers. Data came from immunoSEQ multiplex PCR; TCRdb stores just in-frame clones and leaves some out. The sample has around 53,000 clones, and its top ten clones hold around 5.6%. This sample is part of a study of cytomegalovirus exposure and HLA in healthy donors. Findings and limits, study-wide: Rare sequences made up most TCRs, while some public TCRs were found in many donors.

The sequenced material came from PBMCs. This TCR came from a male donor in good health and CMV-seropositive.

The DNA of the CDR3 is TGCGCCAGCATGACCGGACAGGGGAACACTGAAGCTTTCTTT. This translates into CASMTGQGNTEAFF. The chain joins TRBV5-1 to TRBJ1-1; 8 bases are shared with TRBD1. V dropped 6 bases and J dropped 1; count of bases not matched to a gene: 5. Per the germline V gene, CDR1 is SGHRS and CDR2 is YFSETQ. The length of the CDR3 is 14 residues.